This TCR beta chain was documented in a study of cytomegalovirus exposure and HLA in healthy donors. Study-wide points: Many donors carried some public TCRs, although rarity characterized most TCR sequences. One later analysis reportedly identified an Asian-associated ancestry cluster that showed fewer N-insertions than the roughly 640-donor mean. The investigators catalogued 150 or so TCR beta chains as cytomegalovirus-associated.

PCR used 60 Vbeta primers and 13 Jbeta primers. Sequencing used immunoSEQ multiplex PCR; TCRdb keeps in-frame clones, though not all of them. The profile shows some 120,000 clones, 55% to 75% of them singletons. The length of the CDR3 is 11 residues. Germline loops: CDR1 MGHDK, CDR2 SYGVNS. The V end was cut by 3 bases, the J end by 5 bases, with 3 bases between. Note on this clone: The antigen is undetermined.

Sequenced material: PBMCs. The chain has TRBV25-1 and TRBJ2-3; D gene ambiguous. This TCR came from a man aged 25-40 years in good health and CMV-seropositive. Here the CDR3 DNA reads TGTGCCAGCAGTGATCGAGATACGCAGTATTTT. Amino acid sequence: CASSDRDTQYF.